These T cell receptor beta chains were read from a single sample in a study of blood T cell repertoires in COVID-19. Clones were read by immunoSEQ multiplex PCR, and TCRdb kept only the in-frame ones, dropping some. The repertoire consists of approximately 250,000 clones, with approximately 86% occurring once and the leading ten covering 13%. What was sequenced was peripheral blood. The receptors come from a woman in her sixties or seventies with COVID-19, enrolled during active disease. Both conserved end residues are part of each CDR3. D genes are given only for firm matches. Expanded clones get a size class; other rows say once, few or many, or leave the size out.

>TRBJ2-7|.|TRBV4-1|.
CASSQDPGGPTYEQYF
TGCGCCAGCAGCCAAGACCCCGGGGGGCCCACCTACGAGCAGTACTTC
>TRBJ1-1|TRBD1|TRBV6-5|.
CASSFKQGSTEAFF
TGTGCCAGCAGCTTTAAACAGGGGAGCACTGAAGCTTTCTTT
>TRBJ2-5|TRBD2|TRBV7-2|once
CASSSPGLAGGPWETQYF
TGTGCCAGCAGCTCGCCGGGACTAGCGGGGGGGCCCTGGGAGACCCAGTACTTC
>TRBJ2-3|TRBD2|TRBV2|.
CASFRLAGTDTQYF
TGTGCCAGCTTCCGACTAGCAGGCACAGATACGCAGTATTTT
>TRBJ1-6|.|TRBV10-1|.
CASSVGQNSPLHF
TGCGCCAGCAGTGTAGGACAGAATTCACCCCTCCACTTT
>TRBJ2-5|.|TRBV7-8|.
CASSLPETQYF
TGTGCCAGCAGCTTACCTGAGACCCAGTACTTC
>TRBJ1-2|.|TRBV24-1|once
CATSGAGIYGYTF
TGTGCCACCAGCGGAGCGGGGATCTATGGCTACACCTTC
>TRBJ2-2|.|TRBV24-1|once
CATRAFTGELFF
TGTGCCACCAGGGCCTTCACCGGGGAGCTGTTTTTT
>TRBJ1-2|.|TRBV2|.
CASRAGPNYGYTF
TGTGCCAGCAGGGCGGGACCGAACTATGGCTACACCTTC
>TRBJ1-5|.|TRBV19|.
CASSMQGSQPQHF
TGTGCCAGTAGTATGCAGGGTAGTCAGCCCCAGCATTTT
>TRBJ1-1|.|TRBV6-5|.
CASMRTGHTEAFF
TGTGCCAGCATGAGAACAGGCCACACTGAAGCTTTCTTT
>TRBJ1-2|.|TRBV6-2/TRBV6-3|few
CASSDGEHYGYTF
TGTGCCAGCAGTGACGGAGAGCACTATGGCTACACCTTC
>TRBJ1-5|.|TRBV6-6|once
CASSPDSPNQPQHF
TGTGCCAGCAGCCCCGACAGCCCTAATCAGCCCCAGCATTTT
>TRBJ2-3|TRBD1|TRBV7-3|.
CASSYSGTGRTDTQYF
TGTGCCAGCAGCTATTCCGGGACAGGCAGGACAGATACGCAGTATTTT
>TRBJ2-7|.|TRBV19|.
CASSQRTDSYEQYF
TGTGCCAGTAGTCAGAGGACAGATTCCTACGAGCAGTACTTC
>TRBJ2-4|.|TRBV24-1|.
CATSGVGGNIQYF
TGTGCCACCAGTGGGGTAGGGGGAAACATTCAGTACTTC
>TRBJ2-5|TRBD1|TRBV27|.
CASSPTGNQETQYF
TGTGCCAGCAGTCCGACAGGGAACCAAGAGACCCAGTACTTC
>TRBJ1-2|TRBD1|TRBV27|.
CASSIRSGQGAGGDYGYTF
TGTGCCAGCAGTATAAGATCAGGACAGGGGGCAGGCGGAGACTATGGCTACACCTTC
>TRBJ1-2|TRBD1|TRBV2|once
CASSEAAQGEGYTF
TGTGCCAGCAGTGAAGCGGCTCAGGGGGAGGGCTACACCTTC
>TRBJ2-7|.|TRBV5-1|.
CASSLSTGGAYEQYF
TGCGCCAGCAGCTTGTCTACAGGGGGGGCCTACGAGCAGTACTTC
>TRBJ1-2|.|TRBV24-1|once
CATSTGKANYGYTF
TGTGCCACCAGCACAGGGAAGGCTAACTATGGCTACACCTTC
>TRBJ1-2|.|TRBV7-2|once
CASSSGGAEGYTF
TGTGCCAGCAGCAGCGGGGGGGCGGAAGGCTACACCTTC
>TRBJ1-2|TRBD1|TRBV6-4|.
CATRQGPGYTF
TGTGCCACCAGACAGGGCCCTGGCTACACCTTC
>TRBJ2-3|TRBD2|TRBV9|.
CASSVAGGQADTQYF
TGTGCCAGCAGCGTAGCGGGGGGGCAAGCAGATACGCAGTATTTT
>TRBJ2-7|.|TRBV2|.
CASTREIDYEQYF
TGTGCCAGCACACGGGAAATCGACTACGAGCAGTACTTC
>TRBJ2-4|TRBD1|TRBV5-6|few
CASSLGTGTGGAAKNIQYF
TGTGCCAGCAGCTTGGGGACCGGGACAGGGGGCGCGGCCAAAAACATTCAGTACTTC
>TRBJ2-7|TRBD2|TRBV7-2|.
CASSFGLAGDISYEQYF
TGTGCCAGCAGCTTCGGACTAGCGGGGGACATCTCCTACGAGCAGTACTTC
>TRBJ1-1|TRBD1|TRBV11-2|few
CASSLERGRATEAFF
TGTGCCAGCAGCTTGGAGAGGGGGCGCGCCACTGAAGCTTTCTTT
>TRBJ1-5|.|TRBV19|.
CASSKVLYFTGRDQPQHF
TGTGCCAGTAGTAAAGTATTATATTTCACAGGGAGGGATCAGCCCCAGCATTTT
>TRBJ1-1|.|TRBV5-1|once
CASSLAGAPGTEAFF
TGCGCCAGCAGCTTGGCTGGGGCACCGGGCACTGAAGCTTTCTTT
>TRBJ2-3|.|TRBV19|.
CASSITVRGDTQYF
TGTGCCAGTAGTATAACGGTTCGTGGAGATACGCAGTATTTT
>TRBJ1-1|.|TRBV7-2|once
CASSPQAGHEAFF
TGTGCCAGCAGCCCCCAGGCGGGGCATGAAGCTTTCTTT
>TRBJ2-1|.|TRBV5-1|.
CASSSRDDGYNEQFF
TGCGCCAGCAGCTCCAGGGATGACGGGTACAATGAGCAGTTCTTC
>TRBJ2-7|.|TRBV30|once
CAWSTGSYEQYF
TGTGCCTGGAGTACAGGCTCCTACGAGCAGTACTTC
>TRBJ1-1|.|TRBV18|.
CASSPKGGTEAFF
TGTGCCAGCTCACCTAAGGGAGGGACTGAAGCTTTCTTT
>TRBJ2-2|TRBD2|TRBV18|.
CASSTRRGDNTGELFF
TGTGCCAGCTCAACCCGGCGGGGGGATAACACCGGGGAGCTGTTTTTT
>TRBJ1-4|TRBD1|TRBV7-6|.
CASSLGTGGDEKLFF
TGTGCCAGCAGCTTAGGGACAGGGGGCGATGAAAAACTGTTTTTT
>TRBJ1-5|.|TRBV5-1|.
CASSLEAGNQPQHF
TGCGCCAGCAGCTTGGAGGCGGGCAATCAGCCCCAGCATTTT
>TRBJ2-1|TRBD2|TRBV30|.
CAWSVGLSGTSAAEQFF
TGTGCCTGGAGTGTCGGACTCTCCGGGACTAGCGCGGCTGAGCAGTTCTTC
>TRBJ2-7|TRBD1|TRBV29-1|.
CSARQGPSYEQYF
TGCAGCGCTAGACAGGGGCCCTCCTACGAGCAGTACTTC
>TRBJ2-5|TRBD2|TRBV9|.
CASSYSGTSETQYF
TGTGCCAGCAGTTACTCCGGGACTAGCGAGACCCAGTACTTC
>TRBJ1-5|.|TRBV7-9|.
CASSLVSGYTSNQPQHF
TGTGCCAGCAGCTTAGTCTCAGGGTACACCAGCAATCAGCCCCAGCATTTT
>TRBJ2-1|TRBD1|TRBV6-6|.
CASSRSGTGGGYEQFF
TGTGCCAGCAGCCGCTCCGGGACAGGGGGCGGCTATGAGCAGTTCTTC
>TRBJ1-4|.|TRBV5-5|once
CASSIRGGDEKLFF
TGTGCCAGCAGCATCAGGGGCGGTGATGAAAAACTGTTTTTT
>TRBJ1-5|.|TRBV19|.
CASSLSRINQPQHF
TGTGCCAGTAGTCTCTCCAGGATCAATCAGCCCCAGCATTTT
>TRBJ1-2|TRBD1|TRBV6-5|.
CASRRGQGKPYGYTF
TGTGCCAGCAGACGAGGACAGGGAAAACCCTATGGCTACACCTTC
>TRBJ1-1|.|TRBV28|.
CASSSEVGGTGMNTEAFF
TGTGCCAGCAGTTCTGAGGTAGGGGGTACGGGGATGAACACTGAAGCTTTCTTT
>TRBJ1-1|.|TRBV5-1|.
CASSGGVAYTEAFF
TGCGCCAGCAGCGGGGGGGTAGCGTACACTGAAGCTTTCTTT
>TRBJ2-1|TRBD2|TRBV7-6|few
CASSPAGNTYNEQFF
TGTGCCAGCAGCCCAGCGGGAAATACCTACAATGAGCAGTTCTTC
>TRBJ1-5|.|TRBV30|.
CAWSGTNQPQHF
TGTGCCTGGAGTGGGACAAATCAGCCCCAGCATTTT
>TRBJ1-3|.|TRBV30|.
CAWSVLQGNTIYF
TGTGCCTGGAGTGTATTACAGGGAAACACCATATATTTT
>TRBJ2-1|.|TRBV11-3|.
CASSFTGGSYNEQFF
TGTGCCAGCAGCTTCACCGGAGGCTCCTACAATGAGCAGTTCTTC